Listed here are 18 T cell receptor beta chains from one sample, sequenced in a study of blood T cell repertoires in COVID-19. Method: immunoSEQ multiplex PCR; TCRdb's copy keeps in-frame clones and lacks some. This sample yields more than 200,000 clones, of which about 80% are seen a single time; approximately 4.4% belongs to the top ten. Sequenced sample: peripheral blood. The source is a man aged 50 or older with active or convalescent COVID-19.

The V and J genes are TRBV6-5 and TRBJ1-4; 8 bases map to TRBD1. V lost 5 bases and J lost 6; bases outside the gene matches: 8. Germline assignment: CDR1 MNHEY and CDR2 SVGAGI. The CDR3 sequence is 15 residues long. The CDR3 loop is CASSRGDRQYEKLFF. CDR3 sequence (DNA): TGTGCCAGCAGTAGGGGGGACAGGCAGTATGAAAAACTGTTTTTT.

The chain couples TRBV24-1 to TRBJ1-5; 11 bases agree with TRBD1. This CDR3 contains 14 residues. Germline V CDR1 and CDR2: KGHDR, SFDVKD. The J segment lost 11 bases and the V segment lost 3 bases, leaving 5 bases of the junction unmatched. The CDR3 DNA is TGTGCCACCAGTGATGGGGGACAGGGGGTGTCCCAGCATTTT. As protein: CATSDGGQGVSQHF.

The rearrangement uses TRBV6-1 and TRBJ1-4; D ambiguous. Trimming removed 3 bases from V and 5 bases from J, with 7 bases in between. This CDR3 is 13 amino acids long. CDR1 and CDR2 from the germline V gene are MNHNS and SASEGT. Here the CDR3 reads CASSEAGNEKLFF. CDR3 nucleotide sequence: TGTGCCAGCAGTGAGGCGGGAAATGAAAAACTGTTTTTT.

The chain has TRBV16 and TRBJ1-6; a weak D match, TRBD1 (5 bases). CDR1 and CDR2 from the germline V gene are KGHSY and FQNENV. The CDR3 is 16 amino acids. V was trimmed by 3 bases and J by 7 bases, leaving 16 bases between them. The CDR3 here is CASSHPGGVKNSPLHF. In DNA, the CDR3 is TGTGCCAGCAGCCACCCCGGGGGGGTAAAGAATTCACCCCTCCACTTT.

The chain couples TRBV18 to TRBJ2-1, with D perhaps TRBD1 (5 bases). Trimming removed 3 bases at V and 12 bases at J, with 21 bases between. This CDR3 comprises 15 residues. Germline V gives CDR1 KGHSH, CDR2 LQKENI. In nucleotides, the CDR3 is TGTGCCAGCTCACCTCTTAAAGGGGCTATATTGGGGCAGTTCTTC. Its translation: CASSPLKGAILGQFF.

This clone was seen a single time. The chain employs TRBV7-9 and TRBJ2-7; D might be TRBD2 (7 bases). Trimming took 7 bases from V and 1 from J, leaving 14 bases between them. CDR1 is SEHNR, CDR2 FQNEAQ, per germline (reference sequence). The CDR3 covers 14 residues. CDR3 region: CASTPRGGSYEQYF. CDR3 coding DNA: TGTGCCAGCACCCCGAGGGGGGGGTCCTACGAGCAGTACTTC.

The genes are TRBV7-2 and TRBJ2-3; D is uncertain. The germline V gene encodes CDR1 SGHTA and CDR2 FQGNSA. Trimming took 1 base from V and 5 from J, leaving 4 bases between them. This CDR3 is 12 amino acids long. As DNA, the CDR3 is TGTGCCAGCAGCTTAGTTCAAGATACGCAGTATTTT. The encoded protein is CASSLVQDTQYF.

The chain uses TRBV30 and TRBJ2-5; weak D call: TRBD1 (5 bases). Looked up from germline, CDR1 is GTSNPN and CDR2 is SVGIG (reference sequence). CDR3 length equals 16 residues. V gave up 0 bases and J gave up 5 bases, with 19 bases separating them. The CDR3 coding sequence is TGTGCCTGGAGTGTAATCCCCCCAGGGCTGGGGGAGACCCAGTACTTC. Its translation: CAWSVIPPGLGETQYF.

The J gene is TRBJ2-1, the V gene TRBV6-2 or TRBV6-3, with TRBD2 identical over 9 bases. This CDR3 region has 24 residues. V was pared by 6 bases and J by 0 bases, with 30 bases of the junction left unmatched. Germline V gives CDR1 MNHEY, CDR2 SVGEGT. DNA for the CDR3: TGTGCCAGCAGCCCCAGAAGGCTGCCAGCAGTTGGGCAGCGGGGGGCCGCCTCCTACAATGAGCAGTTCTTC. This sequence encodes CASSPRRLPAVGQRGAASYNEQFF.

This chain connects TRBV4-2 to TRBJ2-3, with 8 bases identical to TRBD2. CDR3 length: 15 residues. J gave up 6 bases and V 2 bases, and 7 bases lay outside the gene matches. CDR1 and CDR2 from the germline V gene are LGHNA and YNFKEQ. The CDR3 DNA reads TGTGCCAGCAGCCAACCGGGGGGGTCTAGGGATACGCAGTATTTT. Residues: CASSQPGGSRDTQYF.

The chain has TRBV19 and TRBJ2-2; 7 bases are a match to TRBD1. Germline loops: CDR1 LNHDA, CDR2 SQIVND (reference sequence). V shed 4 bases, J shed 1 base, and the junction held 3 bases outside the gene matches. The CDR3 is 15 amino acids. CDR3 nucleotides: TGTGCCAGTAGTAGAGGGGACAGGAACACCGGGGAGCTGTTTTTT. It is translated as CASSRGDRNTGELFF.

The chain joins TRBV9 to TRBJ1-2, with D perhaps matching TRBD1 (6 bases). Deletions cut 0 bases from V and 5 bases from J, with 11 bases between. Germline V gives CDR1 SGDLS, CDR2 YYNGEE. The length of the CDR3 is 14 residues. CDR3 amino acids: CASSVAAQGYGYTF. The CDR3 bases are TGTGCCAGCAGCGTAGCGGCGCAGGGGTATGGCTACACCTTC.

Written as DNA, the CDR3 is TGTGCCAGCAGCCAATTCGTCGTTGGCACAGATACGCAGTATTTT. Its protein is CASSQFVVGTDTQYF. The chain is built from TRBV3-1 (or the pseudogene TRBV3-2) and TRBJ2-3; D is unclear. Trimming shortened V by 2 bases and J by 1 base, and 10 bases separated the two germline ends. This CDR3 is built from 15 residues. Germline assignment: CDR1 LGHDT and CDR2 YNNKEL (reference sequence).

The chain recombines TRBV19 with TRBJ1-4; 8 bases map to TRBD1. The CDR3 length is 15 residues. The germline CDR1 and CDR2 sequences are LNHDA and SQIVND (reference sequence). J was trimmed by 3 bases and V by 5 bases; bases with no gene match: 5. CDR3 DNA sequence: TGTGCCAGTAGTTCGACAGGGGCGGCTAATGAAAAACTGTTTTTT. Translated: CASSSTGAANEKLFF.

This sequence joins TRBV5-1 and TRBJ1-5; D possibly corresponds to TRBD1 (6 bases). The germline V and J ends were trimmed by 0 bases and 6 bases, with 16 bases remaining between them. This CDR3 spans 16 amino acids. Per germline, CDR1 SGHRS and CDR2 YFSETQ. This chain's CDR3 is CASSLVPGEGGQPQHF. The CDR3 coding sequence is TGCGCCAGCAGCTTGGTTCCAGGGGAGGGTGGTCAGCCCCAGCATTTT.

This clone was picked up one time. The chain uses TRBV10-3 and TRBJ2-2; D remains unclear. The germline CDR1 and CDR2 sequences are ENHRY and SYGVKD. V shed 3 bases and J shed 3 bases, with 14 bases lying between them. The CDR3 loop spans 16 amino acids. The CDR3 is CAISDPPGIYTGELFF. The CDR3 bases are TGTGCCATCAGTGACCCCCCTGGCATCTACACCGGGGAGCTGTTTTTT.

The rearrangement joins TRBV27 to TRBJ1-2; 11 bases line up with TRBD1. J gave up 8 bases and V 5 bases, and 13 bases lay outside the gene matches. This CDR3 is built from 16 residues. Germline CDR1 MNHEY, CDR2 SMNVEV (reference sequence). CDR3 nucleotide sequence: TGTGCCAGCAGTCCCATACGGACAGGGGGCTTGGGGGGCTACACCTTC. This codes for CASSPIRTGGLGGYTF.

A remark on this clone: One end of the junction is discordant with germline, which a read error may explain. The CDR3 DNA reads TGTGCCAGCAGTTTTCGGGACAGCAACAACGGGGAGCTGTTTTTT. Its protein is CASSFRDSNNGELFF. V is TRBV27 and J is TRBJ2-2, with 7 bases identical to TRBD1. The germline CDR1 and CDR2 sequences are MNHEY and SMNVEV (reference sequence). The CDR3 runs 15 residues.